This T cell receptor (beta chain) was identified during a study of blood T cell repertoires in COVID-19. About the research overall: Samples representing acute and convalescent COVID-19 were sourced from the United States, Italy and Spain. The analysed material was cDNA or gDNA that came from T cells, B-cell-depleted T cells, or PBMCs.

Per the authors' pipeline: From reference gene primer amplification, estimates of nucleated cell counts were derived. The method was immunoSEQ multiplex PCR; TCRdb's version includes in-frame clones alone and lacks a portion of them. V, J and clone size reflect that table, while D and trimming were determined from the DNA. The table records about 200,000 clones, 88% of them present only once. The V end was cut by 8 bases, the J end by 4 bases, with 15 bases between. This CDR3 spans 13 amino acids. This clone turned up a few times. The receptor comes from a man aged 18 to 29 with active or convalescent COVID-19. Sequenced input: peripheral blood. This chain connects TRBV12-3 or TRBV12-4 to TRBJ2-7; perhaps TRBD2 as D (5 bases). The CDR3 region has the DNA TGTGCCAGCGGGAGAAGATCCCCATACGAGCAGTACTTC. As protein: CASGRRSPYEQYF.